Sequencing of this T cell receptor beta chain was carried out in a study of cytomegalovirus exposure and HLA in healthy donors. Primers included in the PCR were 60 Vbeta and 13 Jbeta primers. Generated by immunoSEQ multiplex PCR, the TCRdb table keeps only in-frame clones and is missing some. The table includes 150,000 or so clones, roughly 79% detected once. On this clone itself: Antigen unknown.

Per germline, CDR1 SEHNR and CDR2 FQNEAQ (reference sequence). With 0 bases clipped from V and 3 bases from J, the junction kept 7 bases outside the gene matches. The CDR3 covers 17 residues. Study-level points and caveats: Analysis performed later showed TCR beta chains linked to HLA being more clonally expanded than equally common others.

V usage is TRBV7-9 and J usage is TRBJ1-1, with 10 bases aligning to TRBD1. Sequencing used PBMCs. The receptor comes from a woman aged 40 to 50 in good health and CMV-seropositive. The CDR3 nucleotides read TGTGCCAGCAGCTTAGCCCCCTTTGGGACAGGGGACACTGAAGCTTTCTTT. Translated, it gives CASSLAPFGTGDTEAFF.